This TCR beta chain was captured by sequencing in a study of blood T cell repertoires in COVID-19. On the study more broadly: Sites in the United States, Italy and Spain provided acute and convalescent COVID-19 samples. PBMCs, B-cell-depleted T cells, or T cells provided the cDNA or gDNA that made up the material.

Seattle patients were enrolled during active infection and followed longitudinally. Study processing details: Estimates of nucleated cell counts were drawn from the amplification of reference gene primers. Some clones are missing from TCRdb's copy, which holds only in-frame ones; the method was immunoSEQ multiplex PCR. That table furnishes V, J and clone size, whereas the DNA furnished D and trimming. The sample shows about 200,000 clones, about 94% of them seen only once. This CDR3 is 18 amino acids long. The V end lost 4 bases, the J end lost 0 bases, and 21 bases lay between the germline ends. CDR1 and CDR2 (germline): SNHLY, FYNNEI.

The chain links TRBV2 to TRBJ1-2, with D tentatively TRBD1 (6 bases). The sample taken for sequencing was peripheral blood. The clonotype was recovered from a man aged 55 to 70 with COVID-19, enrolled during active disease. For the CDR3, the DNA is TGTGCCAGCAGTGTAGACAGGACACCGTACCCAGCTAACTATGGCTACACCTTC. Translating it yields CASSVDRTPYPANYGYTF.